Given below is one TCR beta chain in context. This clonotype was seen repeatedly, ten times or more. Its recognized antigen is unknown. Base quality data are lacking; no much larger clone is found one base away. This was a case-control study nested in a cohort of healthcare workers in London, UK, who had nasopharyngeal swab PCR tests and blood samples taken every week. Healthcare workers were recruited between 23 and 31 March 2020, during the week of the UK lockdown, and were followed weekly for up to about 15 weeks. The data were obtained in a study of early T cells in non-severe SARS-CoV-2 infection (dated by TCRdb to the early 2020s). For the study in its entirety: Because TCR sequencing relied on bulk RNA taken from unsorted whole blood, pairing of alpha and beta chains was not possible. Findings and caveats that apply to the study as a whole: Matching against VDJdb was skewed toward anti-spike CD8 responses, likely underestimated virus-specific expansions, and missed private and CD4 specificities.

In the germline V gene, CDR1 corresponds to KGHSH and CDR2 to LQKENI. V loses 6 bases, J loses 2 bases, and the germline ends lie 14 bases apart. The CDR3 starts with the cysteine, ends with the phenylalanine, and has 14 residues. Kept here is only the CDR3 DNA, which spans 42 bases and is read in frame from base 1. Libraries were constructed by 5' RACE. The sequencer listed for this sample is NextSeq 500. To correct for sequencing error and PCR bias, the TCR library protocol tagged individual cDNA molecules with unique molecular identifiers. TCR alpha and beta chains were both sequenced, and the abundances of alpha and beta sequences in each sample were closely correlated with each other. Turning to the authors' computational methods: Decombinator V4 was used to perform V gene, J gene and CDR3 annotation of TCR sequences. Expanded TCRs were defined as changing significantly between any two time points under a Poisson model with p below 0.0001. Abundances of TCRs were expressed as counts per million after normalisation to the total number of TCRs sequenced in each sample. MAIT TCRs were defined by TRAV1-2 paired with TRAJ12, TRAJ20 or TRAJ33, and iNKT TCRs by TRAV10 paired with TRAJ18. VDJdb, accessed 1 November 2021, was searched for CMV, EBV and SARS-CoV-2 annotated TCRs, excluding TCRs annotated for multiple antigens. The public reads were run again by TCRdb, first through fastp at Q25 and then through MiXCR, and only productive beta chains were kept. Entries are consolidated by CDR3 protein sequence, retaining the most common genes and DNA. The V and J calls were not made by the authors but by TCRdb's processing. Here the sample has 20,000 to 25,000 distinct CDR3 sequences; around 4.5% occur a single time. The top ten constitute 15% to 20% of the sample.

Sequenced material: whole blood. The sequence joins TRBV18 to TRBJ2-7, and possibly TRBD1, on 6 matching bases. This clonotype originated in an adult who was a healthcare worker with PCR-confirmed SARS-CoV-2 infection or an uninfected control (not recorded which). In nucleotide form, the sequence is TGTGCCAGCTCCCTACAGGGCCCACCCTACGAGCAGTACTTC. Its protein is CASSLQGPPYEQYF.